These 10 T cell receptor beta chains were sequenced from one sample in a study of OX40 agonist ivuxolimab in advanced cancers. Assay used: immunoSEQ multiplex PCR; TCRdb lists only in-frame clones, some missing. The sample contains roughly 35,000 clones, around 82% of which appear only once. This specimen was CD4+ or CD8+ T cells sorted from blood, taken in a trial of the OX40 agonist ivuxolimab. The receptor source for this set is an adult with an advanced solid tumor such as melanoma, head and neck, liver or kidney cancer.

The chain combines TRBV7-9 with TRBJ2-2, with 10 bases aligning to TRBD1. The CDR3 is 15 amino acids. CDR1 SEHNR and CDR2 FQNEAQ come from the germline V gene (reference sequence). Unmatched junction bases numbered 5, after V lost 3 bases and J lost 7 bases. In DNA, the CDR3 is TGTGCCAGCAGCTTGGGACAGGGGAGAGACGGGGAGCTGTTTTTT. Its protein product is CASSLGQGRDGELFF.

This chain connects TRBV4-1 to TRBJ2-7; 14 positions agree with TRBD2. Trimming removed 1 base from V and 7 bases from J; junction bases left unmatched: 9. This CDR3 region has 17 residues. Germline lookup yields CDR1 MGHRA and CDR2 YSYEKL. The CDR3 nucleotides read TGCGCCAGCAGCCAAGCTCAGGGACTAGCGGGGGTTGAAGAGCAGTACTTC. As protein: CASSQAQGLAGVEEQYF.

The chain recombines TRBV7-2 with TRBJ2-5; D is tentatively TRBD1 or TRBD2 (6 bases each). Trimming took off 4 bases at V and 6 bases at J, with 15 bases between the two ends. The germline gives CDR1 SGHTA, CDR2 FQGNSA. The CDR3 runs 14 residues. CDR3 bases: TGTGCCAGCAGCTCCGCGAGGGGGGCCAAGACCCAGTACTTC. Its translation: CASSSARGAKTQYF.

The rearrangement joins TRBV4-3 to TRBJ2-7, with 7 bases that match TRBD1. V shed 5 bases and J 6 bases; nucleotides not matched to a gene: 4. The CDR3 has 12 residues. The V gene's germline CDR1 is LGHNA and CDR2 YSLEER. The CDR3, as DNA: TGCGCCAGCAGCAACTCAGGGGGCGAGCAGTACTTC. This translates into CASSNSGGEQYF.

The chain links TRBV14 to TRBJ2-3, with TRBD1 identical over 7 bases. The junction had 6 bases not matched to a gene; V was cut back by 5 bases and J by 4 bases. The CDR3 contains 14 residues. Per germline, CDR1 SGHDN and CDR2 FVKESK. CDR3 in DNA: TGTGCCAGCAGCTTAGACAGGGCGGCAGATACGCAGTATTTT. This gives the protein CASSLDRAADTQYF.

A single count supports this clone. The chain joins TRBV5-1 to TRBJ2-3, with 7 bases lining up with TRBD1. The germline gives CDR1 SGHRS, CDR2 YFSETQ. The CDR3 has 15 residues. Trimming at V came to 4 bases and at J to 5 bases, leaving 10 bases not matched to a gene. In DNA form, the CDR3 reads TGCGCCAGCAGCCCTCTGACAGGGTCGGGAGATACGCAGTATTTT. Amino acids: CASSPLTGSGDTQYF.

The J gene is TRBJ1-5, the V gene TRBV2; D not resolved. Germline CDR1 and CDR2: SNHLY and FYNNEI. The V gene lost 6 bases and the J gene lost 0 bases, with 6 bases spanning the gap. The CDR3 covers 13 residues. The CDR3 DNA sequence: TGTGCCAGCAGGGATTATAGCAATCAGCCCCAGCATTTT. As protein: CASRDYSNQPQHF.

Of note for this clone: This sample also contains other DNA sequences that code for the same CDR3. V usage is TRBV7-9 and J usage is TRBJ2-1; no firm D call. Trimming removed 1 base at V and 0 bases at J, with 7 bases between. The CDR3 is made up of 15 amino acids. CDR1 is SEHNR and CDR2 is FQNEAQ in the germline V gene (reference sequence). CDR3 DNA: TGTGCCAGCAGCTTAGTGGGAAGCTCCTACAATGAGCAGTTCTTC. Its translation is CASSLVGSSYNEQFF.

The V gene is TRBV6-1, the J gene TRBJ2-1; 7 bases align to TRBD2. The V gene end was trimmed by 5 bases and the J gene end by 7 bases; junction bases not matched to a gene: 8. CDR3 length: 14 residues. Germline V gene lookup returns CDR1 MNHNS and CDR2 SASEGT. CDR3 coding DNA: TGTGCCAGCAGTCCCCTTTCAGCGGGGAATGAGCAGTTCTTC. Translating gives CASSPLSAGNEQFF.

Notes on this clone: A junction boundary mismatches the germline segment, possibly from a read error. The V gene is TRBV19, the J gene TRBJ1-2; TRBD1 aligns across 7 bases. CDR1 is LNHDA, CDR2 SQIVND, per germline (reference sequence). This CDR3 has 15 residues. The CDR3 DNA reads as TGTGCCAGTAGCATAGGGGACGACAGGGAGGGAGGCTACACCTTC. This sequence encodes CASSIGDDREGGYTF.